These 10 T cell receptor beta chains originate from one sample sequenced in a study of blood T cell repertoires in COVID-19. Clones were read by immunoSEQ multiplex PCR, and TCRdb kept only the in-frame ones, dropping some. The sample lists around 200,000 clones; 88% were seen once. Sequencing input: PBMCs or T cells enriched from blood (not recorded which). The receptors stem from a woman in her twenties or thirties who had recovered from COVID-19.

The chain couples TRBV4-1 to TRBJ1-2, with 8 bases fitting TRBD1. J gave up 4 bases and V 0 bases, and 7 bases lay outside the gene matches. CDR1 and CDR2 (germline): MGHRA, YSYEKL. The CDR3 is made up of 16 amino acids. Here the CDR3 DNA reads TGCGCCAGCAGCCAAGATGGGGGCAGGGGGCTCTATGGCTACACCTTC. This codes for CASSQDGGRGLYGYTF.

The rearrangement links TRBV15 to TRBJ2-7; 7 nucleotides agree with TRBD2. The CDR3 runs to 15 residues. J was trimmed by 1 base and V by 1 base; bases with no gene match: 4. From germline, CDR1 is LNHNV and CDR2 YYDKDF (reference sequence). In DNA, the CDR3 is TGTGCCACCAGCAGAGGGGGGGGAGAGTCCTACGAGCAGTACTTC. Protein sequence: CATSRGGGESYEQYF.

The sample holds one count of this clone. The chain couples TRBV11-2 to TRBJ1-6, with 7 positions matching TRBD1. Trimming cost V 4 bases and J 8 bases; bases outside gene matches: 2. Germline CDR1 is SGHAT and CDR2 is FQNNGV. This CDR3 is built from 13 residues. The CDR3 region is CASSSGTDSPLHF. Here the CDR3 DNA reads TGTGCCAGCAGCTCCGGGACAGATTCACCCCTCCACTTT.

The chain recombines TRBV3-1 (or the pseudogene TRBV3-2) with TRBJ1-2; D gene ambiguous. The CDR3 has 15 amino acids. CDR1 is LGHDT, CDR2 YNNKEL, per germline (reference sequence). The ends were cut back, 4 bases at V and 2 bases at J, with 14 bases in the middle. As DNA, the CDR3 is TGTGCCAGCAGCCCTGGCCCGGACTTAAACTATGGCTACACCTTC. It encodes CASSPGPDLNYGYTF.

This chain connects TRBV6-5 to TRBJ1-1; 9 nucleotides match TRBD1. The ends lost 11 bases at V and 4 bases at J; junction bases unmatched: 8. Looked up from germline, CDR1 is MNHEY and CDR2 is SVGAGI. The CDR3 length is 13 residues. The CDR3 loop is CASPGQGVTEAFF. The CDR3 DNA reads as TGTGCCTCTCCGGGACAGGGCGTCACTGAAGCTTTCTTT.

The genes are TRBV5-4 and TRBJ1-6; the match to TRBD1 covers 7 bases. Unmatched junction bases numbered 13, after V lost 4 bases and J lost 6 bases. Germline loops: CDR1 SGHNT, CDR2 YYREEE (reference sequence). The CDR3 is 17 amino acids. CDR3 nucleotides: TGTGCCAGCAGCCAAGACGCCGGGACAGTTTTTAATTCACCCCTCCACTTT. Amino acid sequence: CASSQDAGTVFNSPLHF.

The rearrangement links TRBV5-6 to TRBJ2-2; the match to TRBD1 covers 8 bases. CDR3 length equals 16 residues. Trimming removed 2 bases from V and 5 bases from J; junction bases left unmatched: 8. Looked up from germline, CDR1 is SGHDT and CDR2 is YYEEEE. The chain's CDR3 is CASSFIGQGVTGELFF. CDR3 nucleotide sequence: TGTGCCAGCAGCTTTATAGGACAGGGCGTAACCGGGGAGCTGTTTTTT.

With regard to this clone: One junction end disagrees with the germline gene, perhaps due to a read error. This sequence joins TRBV5-1 and TRBJ1-4; D gene unclear. The germline CDR1 and CDR2 sequences are SGHRS and YFSETQ. This CDR3 region has 15 residues. The CDR3 DNA reads as TGCGCCAGCAGCTTGACCCGGTCAACGAATGAAAAACTGTTTTTT. Translation: CASSLTRSTNEKLFF. The variable domain in full, with the rest retrieved from reference TRBV5-1 and TRBJ1-4, is KAGVTQTPRYLIKTRGQQVTLSCSPISGHRSVSWYQQTPGQGLQFLFEYFSETQRNKGNFPGRFSGRQFSNSRSEMNVSTLELGDSALYLCASSLTRSTNEKLFFGSGTQLSVL.

The chain joins TRBV19 to TRBJ1-5, with D possibly TRBD1 on 6 matching bases. The germline gives CDR1 LNHDA, CDR2 SQIVND (reference sequence). Between the trimmed V and J ends, which lost 7 bases and 2 bases, there was a span of 12 bases. This CDR3 spans 14 amino acids. The CDR3 nucleotides are TGTGCCAGTAAAGGGTCAGGGGGCAATCAGCCCCAGCATTTT. The encoded protein is CASKGSGGNQPQHF.

This chain links TRBV2 with TRBJ2-7, with D possibly TRBD1 on 5 matching bases. CDR3 length: 13 residues. V was trimmed by 3 bases and J by 3 bases, leaving 9 bases between them. Germline lookup yields CDR1 SNHLY and CDR2 FYNNEI. The CDR3 loop is CASSEDTYYEQYF. As DNA, the CDR3 is TGTGCCAGCAGTGAGGACACTTACTACGAGCAGTACTTC.